The following is a T cell receptor beta chain sequence with its context. The target antigen is unknown. The germline V gene has CDR1 SEHNR and CDR2 FQNEAQ (reference sequence). V was pared by 4 bases and J by 2 bases, with 14 bases between. The CDR3 consists of 15 residues. Everyone who donated was a Caucasian adult who lived in Nashville, Tennessee. These data belong to a study of shared clonotypes between healthy human individuals. Notes on the study in general: The generation probabilities recorded for non-shared clonotypes fell below those of clonotypes shared by all four donors. Rarefaction analysis demonstrated incomplete sorted-subset sequencing notwithstanding large depth.

The study ran the assay at deep level. Measured with immunoSEQ multiplex PCR; TCRdb has only the in-frame clones, and not every one. Found here are about 680,000 clones, 73% of them singletons; the top ten hold around 1.7%. This clonotype originated in a woman aged 30 to 39 in good health. The sequenced sample was memory CD4+ T cells sorted from blood. Subset: CD45RA-negative fraction. The V and J genes are TRBV7-9 and TRBJ2-5, with D perhaps TRBD1 or TRBD2 (5 bases each). The CDR3 loop is CASSSGDGRQETQYF. CDR3 bases: TGTGCCAGCAGCTCCGGGGACGGAAGACAAGAGACCCAGTACTTC.